The clone carrying this T cell receptor beta chain has more than one count but fewer than ten. Its antigen is as yet unknown. V trimming: 3 bases; J trimming: 7 bases; junction bases outside the gene matches: 12. This CDR3 is 17 amino acids long. Germline CDR1 is SGHRS and CDR2 is YFSETQ. The sample belongs to a study of graft-versus-host responses after intestinal transplantation. Study background: Uniformly, recipients were administered anti-thymocyte globulin induction with subsequent tacrolimus and steroids for roughly three years. The study's findings and limits: High graft-versus-host to host-versus-graft T cell clonal ratios marked allografts of patients with graft-donor macrochimerism.

Method: immunoSEQ multiplex PCR; TCRdb's copy keeps in-frame clones and lacks some. The sample consists of about 90,000 clones, roughly four fifths of them appearing once. The source of this sequence is a human donor who received an intestinal transplant. The chain uses TRBV5-1 and TRBJ2-2, with TRBD2 matching 10 bases. Sequenced here: unstimulated CD8+ T cells sorted from spleen or lymph node cells, sampled before intestinal transplant. The CDR3 bases are TGCGCCAGCAGCTGGGGCCTAGCGGGAGTAGGTAACGGGGAGCTGTTTTTT. Translated, it gives CASSWGLAGVGNGELFF.